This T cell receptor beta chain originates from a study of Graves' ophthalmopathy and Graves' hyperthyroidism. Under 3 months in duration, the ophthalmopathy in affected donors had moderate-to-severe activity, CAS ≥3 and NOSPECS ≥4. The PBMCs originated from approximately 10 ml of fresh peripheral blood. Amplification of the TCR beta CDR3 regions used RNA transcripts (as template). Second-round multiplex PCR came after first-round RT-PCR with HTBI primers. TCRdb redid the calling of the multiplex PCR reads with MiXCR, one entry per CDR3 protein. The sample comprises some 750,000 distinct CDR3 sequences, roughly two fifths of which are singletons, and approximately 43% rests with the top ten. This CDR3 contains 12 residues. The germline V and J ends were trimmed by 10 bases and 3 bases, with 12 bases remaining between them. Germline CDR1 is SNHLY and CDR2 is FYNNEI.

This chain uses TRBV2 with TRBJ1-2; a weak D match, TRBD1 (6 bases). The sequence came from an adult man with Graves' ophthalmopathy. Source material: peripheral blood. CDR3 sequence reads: CATAQGYYGYTF. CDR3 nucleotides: TGTGCCACCGCACAGGGATACTATGGCTACACCTTC.